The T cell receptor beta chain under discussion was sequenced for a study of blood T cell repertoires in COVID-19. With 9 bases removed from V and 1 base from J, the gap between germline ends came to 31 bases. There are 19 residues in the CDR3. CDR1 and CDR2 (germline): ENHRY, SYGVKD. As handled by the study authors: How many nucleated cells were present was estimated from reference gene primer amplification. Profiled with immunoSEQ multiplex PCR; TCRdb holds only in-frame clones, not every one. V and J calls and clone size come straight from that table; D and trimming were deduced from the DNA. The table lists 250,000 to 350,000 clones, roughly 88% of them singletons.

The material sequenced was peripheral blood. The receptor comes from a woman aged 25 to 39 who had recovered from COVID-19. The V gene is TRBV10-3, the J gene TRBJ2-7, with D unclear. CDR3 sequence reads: CAIAPSQNKTPLSSYEQYF. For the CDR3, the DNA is TGTGCCATTGCCCCGTCCCAAAATAAGACACCCTTGTCTTCCTACGAGCAGTACTTC.